The clone carrying this T cell receptor beta chain was recorded at least ten times. Its antigen is not known. V trimming: 7 bases; J trimming: 6 bases; junction bases outside the gene matches: 14. This CDR3 region has 15 residues. CDR1 DFQATT and CDR2 SNEGSKA come from the germline V gene (reference sequence). This specimen comes from a study of blood T cells in healthy people across ages. General study results and limits: It was the long-lived donors that had more naive CD4+ cells and higher diversity than aged donors.

With a J-beta primer mix and a sample-barcoded 5' primer, a second PCR ran about 6 to 11 cycles. Researchers report that a template-switch adaptor with 12 random nucleotides tagged each cDNA molecule. TCRdb called the 5' RACE reads again in MiXCR, with one record for every CDR3 protein. Of around 800,000 distinct CDR3 sequences listed, about 42% are singletons. The chain is built from TRBV20-1 and TRBJ2-5; 10 nucleotides match TRBD1. The receptor comes from a man at least 80 years old in good health. The specimen was blood. The CDR3 DNA sequence: TGCAGTGTTCTACAAAAAGGGACAGGGGTTAAGACCCAGTACTTC. It encodes CSVLQKGTGVKTQYF.